This T cell receptor beta chain is drawn from a study of T cell responses to AZD1222 COVID-19 vaccine. Study results and caveats: Seropositive status at baseline applied to only a handful of AZD1222 recipients.

Assay: immunoSEQ multiplex PCR; the TCRdb copy retains only in-frame clones and omits some. The sample yields some 110,000 clones, just under 95% seen once. Worth noting for this clone: Its antigen is still unknown.

CDR1 and CDR2 from the germline V gene are MNHNY and SVGAGI (reference sequence). The CDR3 has 16 residues. V dropped 0 bases and J dropped 2 bases, with 14 bases sitting between them. The receptor comes from an adult in good health. This rearrangement joins TRBV6-6 to TRBJ2-7; D remains ambiguous. The source material was peripheral blood, sampled on day 0 of AZD1222 vaccination. CDR3 region: CASSYSWGSGTYEQYF. The DNA for the CDR3 is TGTGCCAGCAGTTACTCGTGGGGAAGTGGTACCTACGAGCAGTACTTC.